Below are 28 T cell receptor beta chains sequenced from a single sample in a study of blood T cell repertoires in COVID-19. Some clones are missing from TCRdb's copy, which holds only in-frame ones; the method was immunoSEQ multiplex PCR. The sample includes 50,000 to 60,000 clones, 85% to 95% seen only once; the top ten take around 9.7%. Sequencing was carried out using peripheral blood. These receptors all come from a woman over 75 with acute or convalescent COVID-19.

The rearrangement joins TRBV18 to TRBJ1-4, with no clear D. The CDR3 is 15 amino acids. V lost 1 base to trimming and J lost 8 bases, with 14 bases between them. CDR1 is KGHSH, CDR2 LQKENI, per germline. The CDR3 DNA follows: TGTGCCAGCTCACCACGGAGGGCCTTAGGAGAAAAACTGTTTTTT. It is translated as CASSPRRALGEKLFF.

This rearrangement joins TRBV5-3 to TRBJ2-7; D is perhaps TRBD2 (5 bases). TRBV5-3 is an open reading frame whose function is uncertain. This CDR3 contains 11 residues. Trimming shortened V by 3 bases and J by 5 bases, and 6 bases separated the two germline ends. Written as DNA, the CDR3 is TGTGCCAGAAGCTGGGAGAACGAGCAGTACTTC. It encodes CARSWENEQYF.

V usage is TRBV7-9 and J usage is TRBJ2-1; 9 bases match TRBD2. CDR1 is SEHNR, CDR2 FQNEAQ, per germline (reference sequence). The V gene end was trimmed by 1 base and the J gene end by 5 bases; junction bases not matched to a gene: 3. The CDR3 sequence is 15 residues long. CDR3 residues: CASSLGLAANNEQFF. The CDR3 coding sequence is TGTGCCAGCAGCTTAGGACTAGCGGCAAACAATGAGCAGTTCTTC.

The chain couples TRBV7-2 to TRBJ2-7; D remains unclear. Per germline, CDR1 SGHTA and CDR2 FQGNSA. The CDR3 length is 13 residues. Trimming shortened V by 5 bases and J by 6 bases, and 14 bases separated the two germline ends. CDR3 sequence reads: CASSPQPPIEQYF. The CDR3 nucleotides are TGTGCCAGCAGCCCTCAACCTCCTATCGAGCAGTACTTC.

The V gene is TRBV6-2 or TRBV6-3, the J gene TRBJ2-7, with 9 nucleotides matching TRBD2. The CDR3 sequence is 15 residues long. Germline loops: CDR1 MNHEY, CDR2 SVGEGT. The J segment lost 6 bases and the V segment lost 2 bases, leaving 8 bases of the junction unmatched. As DNA, the CDR3 is TGTGCCAGCAGTTACATCCCTAGCGGGAATCGCGAGCAGTACTTC. As protein: CASSYIPSGNREQYF.

The rearrangement joins TRBV21-1 to TRBJ2-6; the DNA was not compared with TRBD1, the D call given in the table. TRBV21-1 has pseudogene status. The CDR3 totals 20 residues. DNA of the CDR3: TGTGCCAGCAGCAAATCAGGGACAGGGGGCATCCGCTCTGGGGCCAACGTCCTGACTTTC. Protein product: CASSKSGTGGIRSGANVLTF.

This sequence joins TRBV6-2 or TRBV6-3 and TRBJ2-5; 15 positions match TRBD2. Germline loops: CDR1 MNHEY, CDR2 SVGEGT. The CDR3 covers 18 residues. Unmatched junction bases numbered 13, after V lost 6 bases and J lost 5 bases. The CDR3 coding sequence is TGTGCCAGCAGCGGGACTAGCGGGAGGATGGGGGCCGGGGAGACCCAGTACTTC. Protein product: CASSGTSGRMGAGETQYF.

The rearrangement links TRBV6-2 or TRBV6-3 to TRBJ1-2; 9 nucleotides line up with TRBD1. Germline CDR1 and CDR2: MNHEY and SVGEGT. The length of the CDR3 is 14 residues. J was trimmed by 8 bases and V by 5 bases; bases with no gene match: 9. CDR3 region: CASSRTGGAEGYTF. The DNA of the CDR3 is TGTGCCAGCAGTCGTACAGGGGGCGCGGAGGGCTACACCTTC.

The chain employs TRBV7-3 and TRBJ2-1, with D possibly matching TRBD2 (5 bases). Germline CDR1 is SGHTA and CDR2 is FQGTGA. This CDR3 spans 11 amino acids. Trimming took off 8 bases at V and 7 bases at J, with 9 bases between the two ends. CDR3 sequence reads: CASGSSNEQFF. CDR3 in DNA: TGTGCCAGCGGGAGCTCGAATGAGCAGTTCTTC.

V gene TRBV2 combines with J gene TRBJ2-7; no clear D. The length of the CDR3 is 11 residues. CDR1 is SNHLY, CDR2 FYNNEI, per germline. V lost 4 bases, J lost 4 bases, and 5 bases lay in between. The CDR3 loop reads CASSGLYEQYF. DNA for the CDR3: TGTGCCAGCAGTGGTCTATACGAGCAGTACTTC.

J is TRBJ2-5 and V is TRBV7-2; TRBD1 matches at 9 bases. CDR1 and CDR2 (germline): SGHTA, FQGNSA. V dropped 5 bases and J dropped 5; count of bases not matched to a gene: 6. The CDR3 is made up of 14 amino acids. The CDR3 DNA sequence: TGTGCCAGCAGCAAAGGACAGGGGAGGGAGACCCAGTACTTC. This translates into CASSKGQGRETQYF.

The chain employs TRBV18 and TRBJ1-1, with 7 bases that match TRBD1. J was trimmed by 0 bases and V by 3 bases; bases with no gene match: 19. Germline lookup yields CDR1 KGHSH and CDR2 LQKENI. The CDR3 is 20 residues long. CDR3 protein: CASSPNRDSYLTVMNTEAFF. The CDR3 nucleotides are TGTGCCAGCTCACCGAACCGGGACAGCTACTTAACAGTCATGAACACTGAAGCTTTCTTT. Looking up the rest from reference TRBV18 and TRBJ1-1 gives the full variable domain: NAGVMQNPRHLVRRRGQEARLRCSPMKGHSHVYWYRQLPEEGLKFMVYLQKENIIDESGMPKERFSAEFPKEGPSILRIQQVVRGDSAAYFCASSPNRDSYLTVMNTEAFFGQGTRLTVV.

The rearrangement uses TRBV5-8 and TRBJ2-3; 8 bases agree with TRBD2. Per germline, CDR1 SGHTS and CDR2 YDEGEE. After removal of 6 bases from V and 0 bases from J, the junction contained 12 bases not matched to a gene. CDR3 size: 17 residues. The CDR3 coding sequence is TGTGCCAGCACAAAAGCTTTGTCTAGCGGGAGCACAGATACGCAGTATTTT. Its translation is CASTKALSSGSTDTQYF.

J is TRBJ1-1 and V is TRBV7-9, with D perhaps matching TRBD1 (6 bases). This CDR3 comprises 14 residues. The V end was cut by 1 base, the J end by 2 bases, with 8 bases between. The V gene's germline CDR1 is SEHNR and CDR2 FQNEAQ (reference sequence). The CDR3 reads CASSLGTANTEAFF. The CDR3 DNA reads as TGTGCCAGCAGCTTAGGGACAGCAAACACTGAAGCTTTCTTT.

This chain joins TRBV2 and TRBJ1-2; 9 nucleotides line up with TRBD1. J was trimmed by 4 bases and V by 8 bases; bases with no gene match: 8. The CDR3 consists of 14 residues. In germline, CDR1 is SNHLY, CDR2 FYNNEI. The CDR3 loop is CASGRTGGSYGYTF. CDR3 DNA sequence: TGTGCCAGCGGACGAACAGGGGGCAGCTATGGCTACACCTTC.

The V gene is TRBV28, the J gene TRBJ1-2; 9 bases fit TRBD1. The CDR3 is 14 amino acids. Germline CDR1 MDHEN, CDR2 SYDVKM. V lost 5 bases, J lost 4 bases, and 5 bases stayed unmatched. As DNA, the CDR3 is TGTGCCAGCAGTCCGCCGGGACAGGGCTATGGCTACACCTTC. Its protein product is CASSPPGQGYGYTF.

The chain has TRBV24-1 and TRBJ2-3; 10 positions match TRBD2. CDR3 length: 18 residues. The junction had 9 bases not matched to a gene; V was cut back by 3 bases and J by 1 base. Per the germline V gene, CDR1 is KGHDR and CDR2 is SFDVKD. CDR3 DNA: TGTGCCACCAGTGATGCACTAGCGGGAAGGCTGGGCACAGATACGCAGTATTTT. Its protein is CATSDALAGRLGTDTQYF.

The V and J genes are TRBV7-9 and TRBJ2-1; 9 nucleotides match TRBD2. V dropped 11 bases and J dropped 6; count of bases not matched to a gene: 8. This CDR3 comprises 13 residues. Germline V gene lookup returns CDR1 SEHNR and CDR2 FQNEAQ (reference sequence). The CDR3 DNA follows: TGTGCCGGCCTACCAGCGGGGGGCAATGAGCAGTTCTTC. It translates to CAGLPAGGNEQFF.

The chain uses TRBV9 and TRBJ2-2, with a weak D call TRBD2 (6 bases). Trimming left V 4 bases short and J 0 bases short, with 16 bases between. CDR3 length equals 17 residues. The germline V gene has CDR1 SGDLS and CDR2 YYNGEE. The CDR3 DNA sequence: TGTGCCAGCAGCCCCGGCGTTGGCGGGACGAACACCGGGGAGCTGTTTTTT. This gives the protein CASSPGVGGTNTGELFF.

The chain carries TRBV7-9 and TRBJ1-4; D is possibly TRBD1 (5 bases). CDR3 length: 14 residues. V lost 3 bases and J lost 8, with 13 bases in between. Germline V gene lookup returns CDR1 SEHNR and CDR2 FQNEAQ (reference sequence). CDR3 DNA sequence: TGTGCCAGCAGCTTGGATGCAGGGCGGGAAAAACTGTTTTTT. Amino acids: CASSLDAGREKLFF. The complete variable domain, with remaining parts taken from reference TRBV7-9 and TRBJ1-4, reads DTGVSQNPRHKITKRGQNVTFRCDPISEHNRLYWYRQTLGQGPEFLTYFQNEAQLEKSRLLSDRFSAERPKGSFSTLEIQRTEQGDSAMYLCASSLDAGREKLFFGSGTQLSVL.

The chain joins TRBV18 to TRBJ1-1, with a possible D match to TRBD1 (6 bases). This CDR3 is 15 amino acids long. The V end lost 3 bases, the J end lost 0 bases, and 11 bases lay between the germline ends. Germline CDR1 and CDR2: KGHSH and LQKENI. The CDR3 DNA reads TGTGCCAGCTCACCCGTGACAGGCTTGAACACTGAAGCTTTCTTT. Protein sequence: CASSPVTGLNTEAFF.

The J gene is TRBJ2-1, the V gene TRBV7-2, with no clear D. V lost 3 bases and J 7 bases, leaving 13 bases between the germline ends. There are 14 residues in the CDR3. CDR1 and CDR2 (germline): SGHTA, FQGNSA. The DNA for the CDR3 is TGTGCCAGCAGCTTGGCGATAGCCCTTAATGAGCAGTTCTTC. Translating it yields CASSLAIALNEQFF. Using reference TRBV7-2 and TRBJ2-1 for the parts outside the CDR3, the full variable domain is GAGVSQSPSNKVTEKGKDVELRCDPISGHTALYWYRQSLGQGLEFLIYFQGNSAPDKSGLPSDRFSAERTGGSVSTLTIQRTQQEDSAVYLCASSLAIALNEQFFGPGTRLTVL.

This rearrangement joins TRBV30 to TRBJ2-6; tentative D call: TRBD2 (6 bases). V lost 0 bases and J 0 bases, leaving 15 bases between the germline ends. From germline, CDR1 is GTSNPN and CDR2 SVGIG (reference sequence). The CDR3 totals 18 residues. CDR3 nucleotide sequence: TGTGCCTGGAGTGTAGGGCGGGGAATCTTCTCTGGGGCCAACGTCCTGACTTTC. Encoded protein: CAWSVGRGIFSGANVLTF.

This rearrangement joins TRBV5-1 to TRBJ2-1; TRBD2 matches 8 bases. The CDR3 is made up of 16 amino acids. V shed 6 bases and J 6 bases; nucleotides not matched to a gene: 14. Germline V gene data show CDR1 as SGHRS and CDR2 as YFSETQ. The CDR3 DNA reads TGCGCCAGCAAAGGGGCTAGCGGTGCGGGGGGCAATGAGCAGTTCTTC. This translates into CASKGASGAGGNEQFF.

The chain has TRBV2 and TRBJ1-2; weak D call: TRBD1 (5 bases). The V gene lost 7 bases and the J gene lost 4 bases, with 16 bases spanning the gap. This CDR3 comprises 14 residues. The germline V gene encodes CDR1 SNHLY and CDR2 FYNNEI. CDR3 bases: TGTGCCAGCAACCCAGGGCAGGGCCGCTATGGCTACACCTTC. Translation gives CASNPGQGRYGYTF.

The chain has TRBV3-1 (or the pseudogene TRBV3-2) and TRBJ1-2, with TRBD1 identical over 8 bases. The V segment lost 4 bases and the J segment 4 bases; nucleotides outside the gene matches: 8. The germline V gene has CDR1 LGHDT and CDR2 YNNKEL (reference sequence). The CDR3 totals 15 residues. CDR3 DNA sequence: TGTGCCAGCAGCCTAGGACAGGGACGAGGCTATGGCTACACCTTC. This encodes CASSLGQGRGYGYTF.

The chain links TRBV9 to TRBJ1-1; 8 bases are shared with TRBD1. This CDR3 region has 15 residues. Germline assignment: CDR1 SGDLS and CDR2 YYNGEE. With 3 bases clipped from V and 6 bases from J, the junction kept 10 bases outside the gene matches. The DNA of the CDR3 is TGTGCCAGCAGCGATATTGGACAGGGTTTTTCTGAAGCTTTCTTT. This codes for CASSDIGQGFSEAFF.

The chain is built from TRBV6-2 or TRBV6-3 and TRBJ2-7; TRBD2 aligns across 9 bases. The CDR3 contains 16 residues. V trimming: 5 bases; J trimming: 0 bases; junction bases outside the gene matches: 8. Germline V gene lookup returns CDR1 MNHEY and CDR2 SVGEGT. CDR3 bases: TGTGCCAGCAGTCCCTCGGGTAGCGGGAGCTCCTACGAGCAGTACTTC. Translating it yields CASSPSGSGSSYEQYF.